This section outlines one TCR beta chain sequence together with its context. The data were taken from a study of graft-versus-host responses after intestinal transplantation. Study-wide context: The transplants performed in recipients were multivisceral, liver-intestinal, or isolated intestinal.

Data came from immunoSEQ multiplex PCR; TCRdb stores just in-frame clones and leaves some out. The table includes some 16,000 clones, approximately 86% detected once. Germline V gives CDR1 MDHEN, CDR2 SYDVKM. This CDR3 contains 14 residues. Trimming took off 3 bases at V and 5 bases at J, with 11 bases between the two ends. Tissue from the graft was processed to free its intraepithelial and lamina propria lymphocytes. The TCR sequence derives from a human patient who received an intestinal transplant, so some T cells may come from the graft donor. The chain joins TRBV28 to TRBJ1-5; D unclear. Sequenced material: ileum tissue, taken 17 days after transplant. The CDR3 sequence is CASSFPGIYQPQHF. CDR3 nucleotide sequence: TGTGCCAGCAGTTTTCCCGGGATCTATCAGCCCCAGCATTTT.